Shown below are 9 T cell receptor beta chains from a single sample sequenced in a study of cytomegalovirus exposure and HLA in healthy donors. Primers for the PCR totalled 60 Vbeta and 13 Jbeta. The protocol was immunoSEQ multiplex PCR, while the TCRdb copy is restricted to in-frame clones and leaves out a portion. Seen here are 95,000 to 110,000 clones, over 9% observed once, and the top ten hold about 5.7%. Specimen: PBMCs. The origin of the receptors is a man aged 40-49 years in good health and CMV-seropositive.

This clone was observed a few times. J is TRBJ1-5 and V is TRBV5-8; no clear D. Germline V gives CDR1 SGHTS, CDR2 YDEGEE. The length of the CDR3 is 12 residues. Deletions cut 1 base from V and 4 bases from J, with 3 bases between. The CDR3 bases are TGTGCCAGCAGCTTGCTGAATCAGCCCCAGCATTTT. It specifies CASSLLNQPQHF.

Worth noting for this clone: This specimen includes other DNA sequences encoding the same CDR3. The chain is built from TRBV27 and TRBJ1-2, with D hard to call. The length of the CDR3 is 13 residues. V gave up 6 bases and J gave up 4 bases, with 12 bases separating them. CDR1 MNHEY and CDR2 SMNVEV come from the germline V gene (reference sequence). The CDR3, as DNA: TGTGCCAGCAGCCCGGGAGGTGGCTATGGCTACACCTTC. As protein: CASSPGGGYGYTF.

The rearrangement joins TRBV2 to TRBJ2-1; 15 bases align to TRBD2. This CDR3 has 17 amino acids. Trimming took 6 bases from V and 0 from J; bases not matched to a gene: 3. Germline loops: CDR1 SNHLY, CDR2 FYNNEI. The CDR3 sequence: CASRGLAGGLSYNEQFF. Here the CDR3 DNA reads TGTGCCAGCAGAGGACTAGCGGGAGGGCTCTCCTACAATGAGCAGTTCTTC. The full variable domain, its missing parts supplied by reference TRBV2 and TRBJ2-1, is EPEVTQTPSHQVTQMGQEVILRCVPISNHLYFYWYRQILGQKVEFLVSFYNNEISEKSEIFDDQFSVERPDGSNFTLKIRSTKLEDSAMYFCASRGLAGGLSYNEQFFGPGTRLTVL.

The J gene is TRBJ1-1, the V gene TRBV27; perhaps TRBD1 as D (5 bases). The germline V gene has CDR1 MNHEY and CDR2 SMNVEV (reference sequence). The CDR3 is 16 amino acids. V lost 2 bases and J lost 0, with 13 bases in between. The DNA for the CDR3 is TGTGCCAGCAGTTTAGAGCGGGGCAGCTTGAACACTGAAGCTTTCTTT. Residues: CASSLERGSLNTEAFF.

Here the CDR3 DNA reads TGTGCCAGCAGCTTAGTAGCGGTGAGGAATGAGCAGTTCTTC. Amino acids: CASSLVAVRNEQFF. This chain uses TRBV7-2 with TRBJ2-1, with D possibly matching TRBD2 (6 bases). CDR3 length: 14 residues. V lost 1 base, J lost 7 bases, and 11 bases lay in between. Looked up from germline, CDR1 is SGHTA and CDR2 is FQGNSA.

The chain employs TRBV5-5 and TRBJ2-7; 8 positions agree with TRBD2. Germline assignment: CDR1 SGHKS and CDR2 YYEKEE (reference sequence). The trim removed 4 bases at V and 2 bases at J, leaving 5 bases unmatched. The CDR3 has 14 amino acids. The CDR3 region is CASSPGTSAYEQYF. CDR3 DNA: TGTGCCAGCAGCCCCGGGACTAGTGCCTACGAGCAGTACTTC. Complete variable domain (other parts from reference TRBV5-5 and TRBJ2-7): DAGVTQSPTHLIKTRGQQVTLRCSPISGHKSVSWYQQVLGQGPQFIFQYYEKEERGRGNFPDRFSARQFPNYSSELNVNALLLGDSALYLCASSPGTSAYEQYFGPGTRLTVT.

This clone was seen only a few times. The V call is TRBV11-3, the J call TRBJ2-3, with 12 bases that match TRBD1. Germline V CDR1 and CDR2: SGHNT, YENEEA. This CDR3 comprises 16 residues. V shed 5 bases and J 4 bases; nucleotides not matched to a gene: 7. The CDR3 loop is CASSLTGTGGADTQYF. The CDR3 DNA is TGTGCCAGCAGCCTAACCGGGACAGGGGGCGCAGATACGCAGTATTTT. The full variable domain, completed using reference TRBV11-3 and TRBJ2-3, is EAGVVQSPRYKIIEKKQPVAFWCNPISGHNTLYWYLQNLGQGPELLIRYENEEAVDDSQLPKDRFSAERLKGVDSTLKIQPAELGDSAVYLCASSLTGTGGADTQYFGPGTRLTVL.

The chain has TRBV9 and TRBJ2-5; 14 bases fit TRBD2. Unmatched junction bases numbered 6, after V lost 3 bases and J lost 2 bases. The CDR3 is made up of 17 amino acids. Germline assignment: CDR1 SGDLS and CDR2 YYNGEE. The CDR3, as DNA: TGTGCCAGCAGCGCAGGGACTAGCGGGGGTACTCAAGAGACCCAGTACTTC. It is translated as CASSAGTSGGTQETQYF.

The genes are TRBV7-2 and TRBJ2-1, with D perhaps TRBD1 (5 bases). Germline-derived CDR1 and CDR2 are SGHTA and FQGNSA. Trimming removed 2 bases from V and 10 bases from J, with 9 bases in between. This CDR3 comprises 12 residues. The CDR3 region has the DNA TGTGCCAGCAGCTTACAGGGAAACGAGCAGTTCTTC. This translates into CASSLQGNEQFF.